This T cell receptor beta chain is from a study of T-cell memory formation after mild COVID-19. Study details: TCR clusters were largely donor specific.

TCRdb re-analysed the 5' RACE reads in MiXCR, keeping a single row per CDR3 protein. Altogether some 300,000 distinct CDR3 sequences are present, roughly 19% being singletons, with the ten largest covering 21%. General study points: Contracting clones from day 15 to 85 showed balanced CD4/CD8; later expanders favored CD4+. Confirmation was lacking for SARS-CoV-2 specificity of second-wave clones that peaked on day 37. Certain responding clones were present in pre-infection memory, suggesting participation of cross-reactive memory.

As concerns this clonotype: Antigen specificity is unknown.

The germline V gene has CDR1 LGHDT and CDR2 YNNKEL (reference sequence). Trimming cost V 1 base and J 0 bases; bases outside gene matches: 4. This CDR3 spans 16 amino acids. The sequencing sample was made of PBMCs or a T cell subset sorted from them (not recorded which). The genes are TRBV3-1 and TRBJ2-3, with TRBD2 identical over 7 bases. The clonotype originates from a man between 18 and 29 years old who had mild COVID-19 (a few samples of this study predate the infection). Cell type and time point are not known. The CDR3 reads CASSQVGAGSTDTQYF. The CDR3 DNA sequence: TGTGCCAGCAGCCAAGTCGGAGCGGGGAGCACAGATACGCAGTATTTT.